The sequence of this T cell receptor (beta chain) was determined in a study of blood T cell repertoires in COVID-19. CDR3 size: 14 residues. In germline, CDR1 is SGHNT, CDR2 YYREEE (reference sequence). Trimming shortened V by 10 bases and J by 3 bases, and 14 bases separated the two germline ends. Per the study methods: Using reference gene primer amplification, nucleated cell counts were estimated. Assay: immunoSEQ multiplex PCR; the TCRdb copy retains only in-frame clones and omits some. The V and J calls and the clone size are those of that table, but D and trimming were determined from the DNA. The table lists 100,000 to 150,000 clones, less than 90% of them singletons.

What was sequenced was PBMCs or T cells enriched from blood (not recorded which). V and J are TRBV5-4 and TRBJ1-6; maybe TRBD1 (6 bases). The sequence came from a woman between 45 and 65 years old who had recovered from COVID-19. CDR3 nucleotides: TGTGCCGGAAGAACACAGGGCTATAATTCACCCCTCCACTTT. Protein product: CAGRTQGYNSPLHF.